This T cell receptor (beta chain) was obtained from a study of STAT5B mutations in CD4+ large granular lymphocyte leukemia. Germline V gene lookup returns CDR1 SSHAT and CDR2 FNYEAQ (reference sequence). The CDR3 totals 19 residues. V lost 1 base, J lost 0 bases, and 19 bases lay in between. Either unselected PBMC or bead-purified CD4+, CD4+CD8+, CD57+ or CD56+ cells were sequenced. TCRdb's table, derived via immunoSEQ multiplex PCR, lists solely in-frame clones and lacks some. The sample shows several thousand clones, more than 60% of them seen only once. The specimen was PBMCs. The source is a man older than 75 with CD4+ T-cell large granular lymphocyte leukemia. The chain carries TRBV7-7 and TRBJ1-3; D unclear. CDR3 residues: CASSLGVVGWKGSGNTIYF. CDR3 coding DNA: TGTGCCAGCAGCTTAGGGGTTGTTGGATGGAAGGGCTCTGGAAACACCATATATTTT.